These 23 T cell receptor beta chains originate from one sample sequenced in a study of response to subunit inactivated influenza vaccine. Each CDR3 protein gets one entry after TCRdb re-called the RT-PCR reads with MiXCR. The data contain about 540,000 distinct CDR3 sequences, 20% to 25% of them seen just once; the ten biggest clones take up 2.8%. These same records also appear under a second study, on T cells expressing NK-cell markers. That source notes: Generation of TCR beta cDNA was performed by 5'RACE template switching incorporating UMIs.

This sample comprised CD4+ T cells sorted from PBMCs, obtained 12 days after vaccination. The receptors stem from a middle-aged man who received an inactivated influenza vaccine.

This clonotype was counted a few times. The V call is TRBV28, the J call TRBJ2-5, with D unresolved. Looked up from germline, CDR1 is MDHEN and CDR2 is SYDVKM. CDR3 size: 13 residues. V shed 4 bases and J shed 3 bases, with 9 bases lying between them. As DNA, the CDR3 is TGTGCCAGCAGTTCGTTTCTGAAAGAGACCCAGTACTTC. Protein product: CASSSFLKETQYF.

This clonotype was observed a handful of times. The chain employs TRBV29-1 and TRBJ2-5; no clear D. The germline V and J ends were trimmed by 4 bases and 2 bases, with 8 bases remaining between them. This CDR3 is built from 12 residues. Germline-derived CDR1 and CDR2 are SQVTM and ANQGSEA. The CDR3 reads CSVAPSQETQYF. As DNA, the CDR3 is TGCAGCGTTGCGCCTAGTCAAGAGACCCAGTACTTC.

This clonotype was seen a few times. V gene TRBV4-2 combines with J gene TRBJ2-5, with 13 bases identical to TRBD2. V lost 5 bases to trimming and J lost 5 bases; unmatched junction nucleotides: 5. This CDR3 contains 15 residues. Germline loops: CDR1 LGHNA, CDR2 YNFKEQ. The CDR3, as DNA: TGTGCCAGCAGCGACACTAGCGGGGGGGTGGAGACCCAGTACTTC. Protein: CASSDTSGGVETQYF.

This clonotype has ten or more counts. The chain joins TRBV5-1 to TRBJ1-1; D not certain. V was trimmed by 5 bases and J by 5 bases, leaving 7 bases between them. The germline CDR1 and CDR2 sequences are SGHRS and YFSETQ. The CDR3 has 11 residues. The CDR3 loop reads CASRGETEAFF. The CDR3 nucleotides read TGCGCCAGCAGAGGTGAAACTGAAGCTTTCTTT.

This sequence joins TRBV27 and TRBJ1-2; TRBD1 aligns across 8 bases. Germline V gene sequence: CDR1 MNHEY, CDR2 SMNVEV (reference sequence). V shed 3 bases, J shed 7 bases, and the junction held 10 bases outside the gene matches. The CDR3 sequence is 15 residues long. The CDR3 coding sequence is TGTGCCAGCAGTTTGACAAGACAGGGGTCCTTTGGCTACACCTTC. Its protein product is CASSLTRQGSFGYTF.

This clonotype showed up just a few times. The chain combines TRBV20-1 with TRBJ2-1, with 9 bases identical to TRBD2. This CDR3 has 12 residues. The trim removed 5 bases at V and 10 bases at J, leaving 6 bases unmatched. Germline V gene lookup returns CDR1 DFQATT and CDR2 SNEGSKA (reference sequence). The CDR3 DNA reads TGCAGTGCTTCCGGGACTAGCAGCGAGCAGTTCTTC. Translating it yields CSASGTSSEQFF.

The genes are TRBV20-1 and TRBJ2-7; 12 bases agree with TRBD2. Germline V gene data show CDR1 as DFQATT and CDR2 as SNEGSKA (reference sequence). The CDR3 consists of 16 residues. The V and J ends lost 1 base and 5 bases, in that order; junction bases with no gene match: 9. CDR3 residues: CSARGASGRAYDEQYF. The DNA for the CDR3 is TGCAGTGCTAGAGGGGCTAGCGGGAGGGCATATGACGAGCAGTACTTC.

This clonotype was counted a few times. The rearrangement links TRBV5-6 to TRBJ1-2; 8 bases map to TRBD1. There are 15 residues in the CDR3. The germline CDR1 and CDR2 sequences are SGHDT and YYEEEE. V shed 5 bases, J shed 4 bases, and the junction held 10 bases outside the gene matches. CDR3 nucleotides: TGTGCCAGCAGGATTTCCGGGACAGGAGGCTATGGCTACACCTTC. Its translation is CASRISGTGGYGYTF.

CDR3 in DNA: TGTGCCAGCAGCCCTGGGTTTGGGACTAGCGGGGGGGCCATCTACAATGAGCAGTTCTTC. Translating gives CASSPGFGTSGGAIYNEQFF. The chain employs TRBV14 and TRBJ2-1, with 16 bases aligning to TRBD2. The ends lost 4 bases at V and 3 bases at J; junction bases unmatched: 12. The germline V gene encodes CDR1 SGHDN and CDR2 FVKESK. The CDR3 contains 20 residues.

This clonotype was counted only a few times. V is TRBV3-1 and J is TRBJ2-1, with D possibly called TRBD1 or TRBD2 (5 bases each). The CDR3 extends over 16 amino acids. Trimming stripped 4 bases from V and 0 bases from J, with 13 bases between. The germline V gene encodes CDR1 LGHDT and CDR2 YNNKEL (reference sequence). The CDR3 is CASSRRAGSSYNEQFF. As DNA, the CDR3 is TGTGCCAGCAGCCGACGGGCAGGGAGCTCCTACAATGAGCAGTTCTTC.

The V and J genes are TRBV6-5 and TRBJ2-7, with TRBD2 identical over 7 bases. V shed 4 bases and J 4 bases; nucleotides not matched to a gene: 13. In germline, CDR1 is MNHEY, CDR2 SVGAGI. This CDR3 is 16 amino acids long. This CDR3 reads CASSSRRGGGGYEQYF. The CDR3 nucleotides read TGTGCCAGCAGTTCTCGTCGCGGGGGTGGTGGTTACGAGCAGTACTTC.

The V gene is TRBV4-3, the J gene TRBJ2-2; D assignment may be TRBD1 or TRBD2 (5 bases each). Germline V gene sequence: CDR1 LGHNA, CDR2 YSLEER. CDR3 length equals 14 residues. The ends were cut back, 1 base at V and 6 bases at J, with 9 bases in the middle. CDR3 loop: CASSQAEGPGELFF. CDR3 sequence (DNA): TGCGCCAGCAGCCAAGCCGAGGGGCCCGGGGAGCTGTTTTTT.

V is TRBV6-2 or TRBV6-3 and J is TRBJ2-4, with D possibly matching TRBD2 (6 bases). Germline V gene data show CDR1 as MNHEY and CDR2 as SVGEGT. The V end lost 4 bases, the J end lost 12 bases, and 13 bases lay between the germline ends. The CDR3 extends over 12 amino acids. The CDR3 bases are TGTGCCAGCAGTTCCCTTGGACTACCTCAGTACTTC. Its protein product is CASSSLGLPQYF.

This clonotype showed up just a few times. The CDR3 region is CASSQDSTGYNQPQHF. CDR3 nucleotides: TGTGCCAGCAGCCAAGATTCTACAGGGTACAATCAGCCCCAGCATTTT. The chain combines TRBV3-1 with TRBJ1-5; a possible D gene is TRBD1 (6 bases). CDR3 size: 16 residues. CDR1 and CDR2 (germline): LGHDT, YNNKEL (reference sequence). Trimming removed 0 bases from V and 3 bases from J, with 12 bases in between.

The gene calls are TRBV20-1 and TRBJ2-7; 7 bases line up with TRBD1. The CDR3 has 13 residues. Per germline, CDR1 DFQATT and CDR2 SNEGSKA (reference sequence). Trimming removed 4 bases from V and 5 bases from J; junction bases left unmatched: 8. The CDR3 here is CSATQDREHEQYF. The CDR3 coding sequence is TGCAGTGCTACTCAAGACAGGGAACACGAGCAGTACTTC.

This chain links TRBV5-6 with TRBJ2-7, with 10 bases lining up with TRBD2. The CDR3 spans 16 residues. Germline V CDR1 and CDR2: SGHDT, YYEEEE. J was trimmed by 2 bases and V by 0 bases; bases with no gene match: 5. CDR3 nucleotides: TGTGCCAGCAGCTTGGTGGGGACTAGCGCCGCCTACGAGCAGTACTTC. It is translated as CASSLVGTSAAYEQYF.

In this sample, this clonotype turned up a few times. The rearrangement links TRBV9 to TRBJ1-4; no firm D call. Germline assignment: CDR1 SGDLS and CDR2 YYNGEE. The CDR3 runs 12 residues. Trimming removed 0 bases from V and 8 bases from J, with 5 bases in between. CDR3 sequence reads: CASSVDSEKLFF. The DNA of the CDR3 is TGTGCCAGCAGCGTAGATTCCGAAAAACTGTTTTTT.

This clonotype has a handful of counts. V gene TRBV11-2 combines with J gene TRBJ1-1, with D perhaps matching TRBD1 (5 bases). V lost 5 bases and J 9 bases, leaving 19 bases between the germline ends. CDR3 length equals 14 residues. In germline, CDR1 is SGHAT, CDR2 FQNNGV. This chain's CDR3 is CASSPDLNWGKAFF. The CDR3 DNA follows: TGTGCCAGCAGCCCCGACCTAAATTGGGGGAAAGCTTTCTTT.

V usage is TRBV28 and J usage is TRBJ2-1; D might be TRBD2 (7 bases). Trimming left V 6 bases short and J 11 bases short, with 14 bases between. The CDR3 spans 12 residues. CDR1 MDHEN and CDR2 SYDVKM come from the germline V gene. This CDR3 reads CASSSGGGKQFF. CDR3 DNA sequence: TGTGCCAGCAGCTCGGGGGGCGGTAAGCAGTTCTTC. The full variable domain, rest sourced from reference TRBV28 and TRBJ2-1, is DVKVTQSSRYLVKRTGEKVFLECVQDMDHENMFWYRQDPGLGLRLIYFSYDVKMKEKGDIPEGYSVSREKKERFSLILESASTNQTSMYLCASSSGGGKQFFGPGTRLTVL.

This clonotype was counted between two and nine times. The chain joins TRBV4-3 to TRBJ2-1; 7 positions match TRBD1. The germline CDR1 and CDR2 sequences are LGHNA and YSLEER. V dropped 4 bases and J dropped 5; count of bases not matched to a gene: 11. The CDR3 consists of 16 residues. The chain's CDR3 is CASSRNRGRLDNEQFF. CDR3 in DNA: TGCGCCAGCAGCCGGAACAGGGGAAGGCTAGACAATGAGCAGTTCTTC.

This clonotype was found a few times. The gene calls are TRBV2 and TRBJ2-5, with D perhaps TRBD2 (5 bases). The CDR3 is 13 residues long. Deletions cut 3 bases from V and 5 bases from J, with 10 bases between. CDR1 is SNHLY, CDR2 FYNNEI, per germline. The CDR3 region is CASSDRWEETQYF. The CDR3, as DNA: TGTGCCAGCAGTGACAGATGGGAGGAGACCCAGTACTTC.

In its sample, this clonotype was seen a few times. V and J are TRBV2 and TRBJ1-2; TRBD1 is a possible D gene (5 bases). Trimming cost V 2 bases and J 4 bases, with 11 bases left between them. The germline CDR1 and CDR2 sequences are SNHLY and FYNNEI. This CDR3 has 14 amino acids. CDR3 region: CASSEQGAFYGYTF. CDR3 DNA sequence: TGTGCCAGCAGTGAACAGGGAGCGTTCTATGGCTACACCTTC.

The gene calls are TRBV21-1 and TRBJ2-7; TRBD1 is taken as the D call from the table, unchecked against the DNA. TRBV21-1 is classified as a pseudogene. CDR3 length equals 13 residues. This CDR3 is CASSKFFAREQYF. The CDR3 bases are TGTGCCAGCAGCAAGTTTTTCGCCCGAGAGCAGTACTTC.